Listed below are T cell receptor beta chains from one sample, sequenced in a study of blood T cells in healthy people across ages. TCRdb ran MiXCR on the 5' RACE reads and lists one entry per CDR3 protein. The sample consists of over 1,500,000 distinct CDR3 sequences, approximately 39% of them appearing once. Sequenced: blood. The receptors here all came from a human donor in good health. Both conserved end residues are part of each CDR3. Fields, in order: J gene, clone size, V gene, D gene, CDR3 protein, CDR3 DNA. The D gene is left open where the match is weak. Where a row states a size, it is once, few, many or the class of an expanded clone; other rows omit it.

J gene: TRBJ2-3; clone size: NA; V gene: TRBV18; D gene: NA; CDR3 protein: CASSRLVGASTDTQYF; CDR3 DNA: TGTGCCAGCTCTCGATTAGTGGGGGCTAGCACAGATACGCAGTATTTT
J gene: TRBJ2-3; clone size: NA; V gene: TRBV27; D gene: TRBD2; CDR3 protein: CAGFGGASDTQYF; CDR3 DNA: TGTGCCGGCTTCGGGGGGGCATCAGATACGCAGTATTTT
J gene: TRBJ2-5; clone size: few; V gene: TRBV29-1; D gene: TRBD2; CDR3 protein: CSVVAGPGETQYF; CDR3 DNA: TGCAGCGTGGTAGCGGGGCCTGGGGAGACCCAGTACTTC
J gene: TRBJ2-3; clone size: few; V gene: TRBV7-9; D gene: NA; CDR3 protein: CASSLVEGVQGTDTQYF; CDR3 DNA: TGTGCCAGCAGCTTAGTAGAGGGTGTTCAGGGTACAGATACGCAGTATTTT
J gene: TRBJ1-2; clone size: NA; V gene: TRBV10-3; D gene: NA; CDR3 protein: CAISESMVGGYTF; CDR3 DNA: TGTGCCATCAGTGAGTCGATGGTCGGCGGCTACACCTTC
J gene: TRBJ2-3; clone size: once; V gene: TRBV7-2; D gene: TRBD2; CDR3 protein: CASESGRLTDTQYF; CDR3 DNA: TGTGCCAGCGAAAGCGGGAGGCTAACAGATACGCAGTATTTT
J gene: TRBJ1-2; clone size: NA; V gene: TRBV5-1; D gene: NA; CDR3 protein: CASSLGTQTNYGYTF; CDR3 DNA: TGCGCTAGCAGCTTGGGGACACAAACTAACTATGGCTACACCTTC
J gene: TRBJ2-1; clone size: NA; V gene: TRBV6-5; D gene: TRBD2; CDR3 protein: CASSQLAGVHNEQFF; CDR3 DNA: TGTGCCAGCAGTCAACTAGCGGGGGTTCACAATGAGCAGTTCTTC
J gene: TRBJ2-1; clone size: NA; V gene: TRBV28; D gene: TRBD2; CDR3 protein: CASNSGGYYEQFF; CDR3 DNA: TGTGCCAGCAACAGCGGGGGATACTACGAGCAGTTCTTC
J gene: TRBJ2-1; clone size: NA; V gene: TRBV6-2/TRBV6-3; D gene: TRBD2; CDR3 protein: CASSLTRGGGDNEQFF; CDR3 DNA: TGTGCCAGCAGCCTTACTAGGGGCGGGGGGGACAATGAGCAGTTCTTC
J gene: TRBJ2-5; clone size: few; V gene: TRBV5-1; D gene: TRBD1; CDR3 protein: CASSFGQGIGETQYF; CDR3 DNA: TGCGCCAGCAGCTTCGGACAGGGAATCGGGGAGACCCAGTACTTC
J gene: TRBJ2-6; clone size: NA; V gene: TRBV20-1; D gene: TRBD2; CDR3 protein: CSAREASGSGANVRTF; CDR3 DNA: TGCAGTGCTAGAGAGGCTAGCGGCTCTGGGGCCAACGTCCGGACTTTC
J gene: TRBJ2-3; clone size: NA; V gene: TRBV6-2/TRBV6-3; D gene: NA; CDR3 protein: CASSYSTETYQETQYF; CDR3 DNA: TGTGCCAGCAGTTACTCGACAGAAACTTACCAAGAGACCCAGTATTTT
J gene: TRBJ2-7; clone size: few; V gene: TRBV4-2; D gene: NA; CDR3 protein: CASSQERGFTYEQYF; CDR3 DNA: TGTGCCAGCAGCCAAGAGAGGGGGTTTACCTACGAGCAGTACTTC
J gene: TRBJ1-2; clone size: NA; V gene: TRBV27; D gene: NA; CDR3 protein: CASSFFPPQYGYTF; CDR3 DNA: TGTGCCAGCAGTTTTTTCCCCCCTCAGTATGGCTACACCTTC
J gene: TRBJ1-2; clone size: NA; V gene: TRBV27; D gene: NA; CDR3 protein: CASSLLGREGYGYTF; CDR3 DNA: TGTGCCAGCAGTTTATTAGGCAGGGAGGGCTATGGCTACACCTTC
J gene: TRBJ2-7; clone size: few; V gene: TRBV7-2; D gene: NA; CDR3 protein: CASSFYESSYEQYF; CDR3 DNA: TGTGCCAGCAGCTTCTACGAGAGCTCCTACGAGCAGTACTTC
J gene: TRBJ2-6; clone size: many; V gene: TRBV7-2; D gene: TRBD1; CDR3 protein: CASSRDRAGANVLTF; CDR3 DNA: TGTGCCAGCAGCCGCGACAGGGCTGGGGCCAACGTCCTGACTTTC
J gene: TRBJ1-2; clone size: few; V gene: TRBV6-1; D gene: TRBD1; CDR3 protein: CASSERQGWGYTF; CDR3 DNA: TGTGCCAGCAGTGAGAGACAGGGTTGGGGCTACACCTTC
J gene: TRBJ1-4; clone size: NA; V gene: TRBV12-3/TRBV12-4; D gene: NA; CDR3 protein: CASRGAATNEKLFF; CDR3 DNA: TGTGCCAGCCGGGGAGCTGCAACTAATGAAAAACTGTTTTTT
J gene: TRBJ2-3; clone size: few; V gene: TRBV7-2; D gene: TRBD2; CDR3 protein: CASSLAKRGTYLGGTDTQYF; CDR3 DNA: TGTGCCAGCAGCTTAGCGAAGCGGGGGACCTACCTAGGTGGCACAGATACGCAGTATTTT
J gene: TRBJ2-7; clone size: NA; V gene: TRBV2; D gene: NA; CDR3 protein: CASILGQLLYEQYF; CDR3 DNA: TGTGCCAGCATCCTCGGGCAGTTACTTTACGAGCAGTACTTC